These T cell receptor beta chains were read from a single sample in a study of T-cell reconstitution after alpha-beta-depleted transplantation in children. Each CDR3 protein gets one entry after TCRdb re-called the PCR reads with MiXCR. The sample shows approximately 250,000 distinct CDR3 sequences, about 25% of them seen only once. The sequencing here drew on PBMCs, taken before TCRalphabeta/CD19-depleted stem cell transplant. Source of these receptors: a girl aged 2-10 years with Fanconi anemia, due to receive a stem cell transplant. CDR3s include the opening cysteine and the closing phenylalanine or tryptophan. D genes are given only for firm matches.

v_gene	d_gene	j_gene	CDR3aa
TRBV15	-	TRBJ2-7	CATSRELVDHEQYF
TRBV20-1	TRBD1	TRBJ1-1	CSARGQGWGNTEAFF
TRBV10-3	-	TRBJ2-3	CAISEVGITSTDTQYF
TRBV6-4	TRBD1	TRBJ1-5	CASSPIPGDRGYGIQPQHF
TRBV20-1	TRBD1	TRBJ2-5	CSGRGPQGETQYF
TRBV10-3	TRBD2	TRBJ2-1	CAISESGPGTSGNNEQFF
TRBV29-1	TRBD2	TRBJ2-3	CSVPGLAGGLTDTQYF
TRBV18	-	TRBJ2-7	CASSPPSSTYEQYF
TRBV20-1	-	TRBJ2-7	CSARGRTSYEQYF
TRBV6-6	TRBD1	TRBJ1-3	CATSPGQGNTIYF
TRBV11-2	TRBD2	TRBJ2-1	CASRDTRLLAGGPDEQFF
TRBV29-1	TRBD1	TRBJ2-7	CSAEDRGSSYEQYF
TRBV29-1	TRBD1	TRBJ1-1	CSVGQGVGTEAFF
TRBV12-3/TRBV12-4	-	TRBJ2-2	CASSFPGQLYTGELFF
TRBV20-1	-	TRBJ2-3	CSAMMGAATTDTQYF
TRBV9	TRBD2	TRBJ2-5	CASSVAGGLSETQYF
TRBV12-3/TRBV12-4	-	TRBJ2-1	CASSPGRNEQFF
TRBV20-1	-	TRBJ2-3	CSARGYETIADTQYF
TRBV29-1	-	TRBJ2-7	CSVEYAGRVSSYEQYF
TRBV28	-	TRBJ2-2	CASRAAGLETGELFF
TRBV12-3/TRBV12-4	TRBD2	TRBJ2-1	CASSLEPVAGLYNEQFF
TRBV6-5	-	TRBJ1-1	CASSSPGRPNTEAFF
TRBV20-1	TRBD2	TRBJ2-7	CSARVAGVFEQYF